The 16 T cell receptor beta chains given below trace back to one sample, sequenced in a study of T cell responses to AZD1222 COVID-19 vaccine. The assay was immunoSEQ multiplex PCR, and TCRdb's table has in-frame clones only and misses some. Of about 73,000 clones in the sample, approximately 90% were seen once. Sample: peripheral blood, taken on day 0 of AZD1222 vaccination. The receptors stem from an adult in good health.

This chain links TRBV10-1 with TRBJ2-3; no clear D gene. V lost 3 bases, J lost 7 bases, and 11 bases lay in between. CDR3 length equals 13 residues. Germline V lookup: CDR1 WNHNN, CDR2 SYGVQD (reference sequence). In DNA form, the CDR3 reads TGCGCCAGCAGTGAACCCGATAGGAATACGCAGTATTTT. As protein: CASSEPDRNTQYF.

The chain joins TRBV27 to TRBJ1-5; D unclear. This CDR3 spans 13 amino acids. V dropped 2 bases and J dropped 5 bases, with 7 bases sitting between them. Germline CDR1 is MNHEY and CDR2 is SMNVEV (reference sequence). The CDR3 loop is CASSLAVDQPQHF. In DNA, the CDR3 is TGTGCCAGCAGTTTAGCGGTCGATCAGCCCCAGCATTTT.

The rearrangement joins TRBV27 to TRBJ2-7; D not resolved. In germline, CDR1 is MNHEY, CDR2 SMNVEV (reference sequence). This CDR3 has 15 residues. Trimming left V 6 bases short and J 4 bases short, with 19 bases between. The CDR3 DNA follows: TGTGCCAGCAGATCACGACCTGCCGCCTCGTACGAGCAGTACTTC. Encoded protein: CASRSRPAASYEQYF.

This chain uses TRBV3-1 (or the pseudogene TRBV3-2) with TRBJ2-6; D gene ambiguous. The germline V gene encodes CDR1 LGHDT and CDR2 YNNKEL (reference sequence). The CDR3 is 16 residues long. Trimming left V 4 bases short and J 2 bases short, with 12 bases between. CDR3 residues: CASSPRGGTGANVLTF. The CDR3, as DNA: TGTGCCAGCAGCCCGCGCGGTGGGACTGGGGCCAACGTCCTGACTTTC.

The V and J genes are TRBV7-8 and TRBJ2-1; D is possibly TRBD2 (6 bases). This CDR3 has 16 amino acids. The germline V gene encodes CDR1 SGHVS and CDR2 FQNEAQ. V shed 4 bases and J shed 0 bases, with 13 bases lying between them. CDR3 loop: CASSSNLASSYNEQFF. The CDR3 DNA reads as TGTGCCAGCAGCTCGAACCTAGCGAGCTCCTACAATGAGCAGTTCTTC.

This chain uses TRBV5-4 with TRBJ1-2; possible D gene TRBD1, 5 bases. Germline lookup yields CDR1 SGHNT and CDR2 YYREEE (reference sequence). The CDR3 length is 15 residues. V lost 1 base and J 4 bases, leaving 14 bases between the germline ends. The CDR3: CASSLISRQSYGYTF. The CDR3 nucleotides read TGTGCCAGCAGCTTGATCTCAAGACAGAGCTATGGCTACACCTTC.

The chain employs TRBV18 and TRBJ2-3; D perhaps matches TRBD1 (6 bases). CDR3 length: 16 residues. V was trimmed by 1 base and J by 0 bases, leaving 11 bases between them. CDR1 and CDR2 from the germline V gene are KGHSH and LQKENI. The CDR3 here is CASSPRAGESTDTQYF. For the CDR3, the DNA is TGTGCCAGCTCACCACGGGCAGGGGAAAGCACAGATACGCAGTATTTT.

This clone was seen a single time. The chain combines TRBV4-2 with TRBJ2-2, with 9 nucleotides matching TRBD2. The J segment lost 3 bases and the V segment lost 1 base, leaving 9 bases of the junction unmatched. The CDR3 has 18 amino acids. Germline loops: CDR1 LGHNA, CDR2 YNFKEQ. The CDR3 reads CASSQVSAGGPDTGELFF. CDR3 sequence (DNA): TGTGCCAGCAGCCAAGTGTCCGCGGGGGGGCCGGACACCGGGGAGCTGTTTTTT.

The V call is TRBV5-1, the J call TRBJ1-1, with 8 bases that match TRBD1. The germline gives CDR1 SGHRS, CDR2 YFSETQ. The trim removed 4 bases at V and 5 bases at J, leaving 10 bases unmatched. This CDR3 is 15 amino acids long. The CDR3 spells CASSRDPTGGTEAFF. Written as DNA, the CDR3 is TGCGCCAGCAGCCGGGATCCCACAGGGGGAACTGAAGCTTTCTTT.

This sequence joins TRBV19 and TRBJ2-2; 8 nucleotides line up with TRBD1. Germline V gives CDR1 LNHDA, CDR2 SQIVND (reference sequence). The CDR3 is 15 residues long. The V segment lost 3 bases and the J segment 4 bases; nucleotides outside the gene matches: 4. The CDR3 DNA reads as TGTGCCAGTAGTATTTCGACAGGGGCCACCGGGGAGCTGTTTTTT. Amino acids: CASSISTGATGELFF.

This clone was picked up a small number of times. The chain carries TRBV24-1 and TRBJ2-7; a possible D gene is TRBD1 (6 bases). In germline, CDR1 is KGHDR, CDR2 SFDVKD. The CDR3 covers 15 residues. Deletions cut 3 bases from V and 4 bases from J, with 15 bases between. CDR3 bases: TGTGCCACCAGTGATCCCACTGGACAGCAGTACGAGCAGTACTTC. Its translation: CATSDPTGQQYEQYF.

The V and J genes are TRBV15 and TRBJ2-3; 7 nucleotides line up with TRBD1. The length of the CDR3 is 21 residues. The J segment lost 2 bases and the V segment lost 2 bases, leaving 22 bases of the junction unmatched. Germline V gene data show CDR1 as LNHNV and CDR2 as YYDKDF (reference sequence). CDR3 protein: CATSRQPPYRGSPSATDTQYF. The DNA of the CDR3 is TGTGCCACCAGCAGACAGCCACCTTACAGGGGCTCGCCTTCCGCCACAGATACGCAGTATTTT.

This clone was picked up one time. This chain uses TRBV27 with TRBJ2-1; D may be TRBD1 (5 bases). V was shortened by 2 bases and J by 10 bases, with 18 bases between the two germline ends. CDR3 length: 15 residues. CDR1 is MNHEY, CDR2 SMNVEV, per germline (reference sequence). CDR3 residues: CASSLRRAQGEEQFF. CDR3 DNA sequence: TGTGCCAGCAGTTTACGCCGGGCCCAGGGTGAGGAGCAGTTCTTC.

This chain connects TRBV6-5 to TRBJ1-2; 7 bases align to TRBD1. The V and J ends lost 7 bases and 4 bases, in that order; junction bases with no gene match: 3. Germline V CDR1 and CDR2: MNHEY, SVGAGI. This CDR3 spans 12 amino acids. The CDR3 loop reads CASTGQIYGYTF. The CDR3 DNA reads TGTGCCAGCACGGGACAGATCTATGGCTACACCTTC.

The chain recombines TRBV21-1 with TRBJ1-1. TRBV21-1 counts as a pseudogene. The CDR3 is made up of 15 amino acids. DNA of the CDR3: TGTGCCAGCAGCAAAGCGCTTAGGGGGGACACTGAAGCTTTCTTT. Amino acid sequence: CASSKALRGDTEAFF.

The V gene is TRBV5-5, the J gene TRBJ1-6, with no clear D. CDR3 length: 11 residues. The germline CDR1 and CDR2 sequences are SGHKS and YYEKEE (reference sequence). V lost 5 bases to trimming and J lost 4 bases, with 1 base between them. The CDR3 DNA reads TGTGCCAGCAGTTATAATTCACCCCTCCACTTT. This codes for CASSYNSPLHF.